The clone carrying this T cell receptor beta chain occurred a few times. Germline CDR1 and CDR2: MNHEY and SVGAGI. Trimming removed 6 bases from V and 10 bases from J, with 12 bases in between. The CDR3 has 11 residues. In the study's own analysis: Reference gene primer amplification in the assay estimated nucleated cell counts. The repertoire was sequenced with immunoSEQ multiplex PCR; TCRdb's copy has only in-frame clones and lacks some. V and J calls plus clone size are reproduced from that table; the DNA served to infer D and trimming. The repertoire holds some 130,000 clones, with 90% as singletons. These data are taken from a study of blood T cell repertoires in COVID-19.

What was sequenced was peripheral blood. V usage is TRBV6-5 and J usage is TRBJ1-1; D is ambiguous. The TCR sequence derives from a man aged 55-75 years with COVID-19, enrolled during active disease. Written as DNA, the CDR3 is TGTGCCAGCAGAGACTCGTTTGGAGCTTTCTTT. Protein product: CASRDSFGAFF.